Presented here are 5 T cell receptor beta chains from one specimen sequenced in a study of T cell changes during pregnancy in multiple sclerosis. The method was immunoSEQ multiplex PCR; TCRdb's version includes in-frame clones alone and lacks a portion of them. Counted here are some 77,000 clones, over 85% occurring once; the ten biggest clones make up around 2.2%. Source: peripheral blood, taken in the second trimester of pregnancy. The receptor source for this set is a female donor in good health, enrolled as a control in a pregnancy study.

In this sample, this clone turned up once. The chain employs TRBV11-1 and TRBJ1-1; D perhaps matches TRBD1 (5 bases). V was pared by 7 bases and J by 10 bases, with 19 bases between. The CDR3 runs 13 residues. The germline V gene has CDR1 SGHAT and CDR2 FQDESV (reference sequence). As DNA, the CDR3 is TGTGCCAGCACCACCCCGGCGGGGGGGGGAGCTTTCTTT. It codes for CASTTPAGGGAFF.

V and J are TRBV6-6 and TRBJ1-4, with D hard to call. CDR3 length: 13 residues. V was cut by 0 bases and J by 7 bases, with 6 bases left in between. From germline, CDR1 is MNHNY and CDR2 SVGAGI (reference sequence). This CDR3 reads CASSYSSREKLFF. DNA of the CDR3: TGTGCCAGCAGTTACTCGTCTCGTGAAAAACTGTTTTTT.

The table lists this clone with a count of one. CDR3 loop: CASSLSVSGNTIYF. The CDR3 DNA reads TGTGCCAGCAGCTTATCAGTCTCTGGAAACACCATATATTTT. This chain links TRBV7-8 with TRBJ1-3; D is unclear. V was pared by 2 bases and J by 0 bases, with 5 bases between. The CDR3 is made up of 14 amino acids. Germline V CDR1 and CDR2: SGHVS, FQNEAQ.

The chain links TRBV5-1 to TRBJ2-1, with 10 bases lining up with TRBD2. Germline V gives CDR1 SGHRS, CDR2 YFSETQ. Germline trimming cut 1 base from V and 7 bases from J; bases unmatched to any gene: 11. The CDR3 has 17 residues. As DNA, the CDR3 is TGCGCCAGCAGCTTGAGTCTAGCGGGGGCCCTTATAAATGAGCAGTTCTTC. This encodes CASSLSLAGALINEQFF.

The chain joins TRBV29-1 to TRBJ2-7, with 9 bases matching TRBD1. Germline values: CDR1 SQVTM, CDR2 ANQGSEA. The CDR3 consists of 12 residues. After removal of 5 bases from V and 7 bases from J, the junction contained 6 bases not matched to a gene. CDR3 residues: CSVSQGAGEQYF. In DNA, the CDR3 is TGCAGCGTTTCACAGGGGGCGGGAGAGCAGTACTTC.